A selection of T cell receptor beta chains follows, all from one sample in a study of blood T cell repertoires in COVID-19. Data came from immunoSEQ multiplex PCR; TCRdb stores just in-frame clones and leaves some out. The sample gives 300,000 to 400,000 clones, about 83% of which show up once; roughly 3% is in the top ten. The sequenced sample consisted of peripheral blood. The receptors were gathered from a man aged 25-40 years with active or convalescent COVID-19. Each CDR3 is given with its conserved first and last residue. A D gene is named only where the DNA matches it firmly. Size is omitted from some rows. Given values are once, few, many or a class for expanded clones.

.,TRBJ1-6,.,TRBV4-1,TGCGCCAGCAGCCAACAGACAGGCCAGAATTCACCCCTCCACTTT,CASSQQTGQNSPLHF
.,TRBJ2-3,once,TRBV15,TGTGCCACCAGTCCTGAGGGGGGAGGGGAGACAGATACGCAGTATTTT,CATSPEGGGETDTQYF
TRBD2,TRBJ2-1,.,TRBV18,TGTGCCAGCTCACCACTCGGCGGGGGTGAGCAGTTCTTC,CASSPLGGGEQFF
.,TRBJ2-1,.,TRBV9,TGTGCCAGCAGCGTAGGCGCGAGCTCCTACAATGAGCAGTTCTTC,CASSVGASSYNEQFF
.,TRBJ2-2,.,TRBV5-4,TGTGCCAGCAGCCCCGGGTCGTCCGCGGGGGCTTACACCGGGGAGCTGTTTTTT,CASSPGSSAGAYTGELFF
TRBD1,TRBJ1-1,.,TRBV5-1,TGCGCCAGCAGCCCACAGACAGGGGGGGACACTGAAGCTTTCTTT,CASSPQTGGDTEAFF
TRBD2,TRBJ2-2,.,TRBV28,TGTGCCAGCAGCCCTAGCGGGACCTACACCGGGGAGCTGTTTTTT,CASSPSGTYTGELFF
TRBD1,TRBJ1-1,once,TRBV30,TGTGCCTGGGGGGTCCGGGACAGGGGAGCTTTCTTT,CAWGVRDRGAFF
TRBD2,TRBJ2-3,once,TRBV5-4,TGTGCCAGCAGCTTGGCCATCATAGCGGGGGGACTCCACGGCAGGGATACGCAGTATTTT,CASSLAIIAGGLHGRDTQYF
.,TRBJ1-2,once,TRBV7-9,TGTGCCAGCAGCTTAGAGGGAGGGAGCTACACCTTC,CASSLEGGSYTF
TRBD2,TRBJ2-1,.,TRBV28,TGTGCCAGCACCCTGGCCGGGACTAGGCTAAATGAGCAGTTCTTC,CASTLAGTRLNEQFF
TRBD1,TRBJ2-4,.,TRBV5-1,TGCGCCAGCAGCCCTGTGGACAGGTTGACCAAAAACATTCAGTACTTC,CASSPVDRLTKNIQYF
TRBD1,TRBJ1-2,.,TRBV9,TGTGCCAGCAGCACTCAGGGGGCACTCGGCTATGGCTACACCTTC,CASSTQGALGYGYTF
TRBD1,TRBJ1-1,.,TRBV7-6,TGTGCCAGCAGCTCTGAGACAGGGGAGAACACTGAAGCTTTCTTT,CASSSETGENTEAFF
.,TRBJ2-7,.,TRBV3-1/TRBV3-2,TGTGCCAGCAGCCAGTCAGGTTCGTACGAGCAGTACTTC,CASSQSGSYEQYF
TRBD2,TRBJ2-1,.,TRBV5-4,TGTGCCAGCAGCGCGGGACTAGCGGGGGGGGTTGGTGAGCAGTTCTTC,CASSAGLAGGVGEQFF
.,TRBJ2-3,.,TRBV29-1,TGCAGCGTTGAACTGGCTAGCGTCGATACGCAGTATTTT,CSVELASVDTQYF
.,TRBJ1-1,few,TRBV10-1,TGCGCCAGCAGTGAGTCCGAGGACACTAAGAACACTGAAGCTTTCTTT,CASSESEDTKNTEAFF